This TCR beta chain was identified in a study of blood T cell repertoires in COVID-19. On the study more broadly: From T cells, B-cell-depleted T cells, or PBMCs came the material, which was cDNA or gDNA.

Sequenced by immunoSEQ multiplex PCR; TCRdb stores in-frame clones only, minus some. The profile covers 210,000 or so clones, with roughly 87% appearing a single time and 1.5% to 2% taken by the ten largest. The CDR3 covers 16 residues. Germline CDR1 LGHDT, CDR2 YNNKEL (reference sequence). V was pared by 4 bases and J by 3 bases, with 10 bases of the junction left unmatched. This rearrangement joins TRBV3-1 (or the pseudogene TRBV3-2) to TRBJ1-2, with 8 bases that match TRBD1. The sequence came from a man aged 35 to 55 with active or convalescent COVID-19. The sequenced material came from peripheral blood. CDR3 sequence reads: CASSPRAGGFYYGYTF. In DNA, the CDR3 is TGTGCCAGCAGCCCGCGGGCAGGGGGCTTTTACTATGGCTACACCTTC.